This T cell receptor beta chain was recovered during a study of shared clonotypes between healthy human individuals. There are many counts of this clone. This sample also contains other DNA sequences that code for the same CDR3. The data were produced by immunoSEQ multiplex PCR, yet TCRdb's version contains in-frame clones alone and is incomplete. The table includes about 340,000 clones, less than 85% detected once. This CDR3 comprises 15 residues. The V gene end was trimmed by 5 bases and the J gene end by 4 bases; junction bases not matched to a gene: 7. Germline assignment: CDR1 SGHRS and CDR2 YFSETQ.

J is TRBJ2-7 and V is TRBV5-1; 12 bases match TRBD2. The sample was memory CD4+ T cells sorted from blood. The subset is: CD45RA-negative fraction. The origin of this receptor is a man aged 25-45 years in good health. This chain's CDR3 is CASSLTSGSYYEQYF. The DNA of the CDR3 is TGCGCCAGCAGTCTGACTAGCGGGAGTTATTACGAGCAGTACTTC.